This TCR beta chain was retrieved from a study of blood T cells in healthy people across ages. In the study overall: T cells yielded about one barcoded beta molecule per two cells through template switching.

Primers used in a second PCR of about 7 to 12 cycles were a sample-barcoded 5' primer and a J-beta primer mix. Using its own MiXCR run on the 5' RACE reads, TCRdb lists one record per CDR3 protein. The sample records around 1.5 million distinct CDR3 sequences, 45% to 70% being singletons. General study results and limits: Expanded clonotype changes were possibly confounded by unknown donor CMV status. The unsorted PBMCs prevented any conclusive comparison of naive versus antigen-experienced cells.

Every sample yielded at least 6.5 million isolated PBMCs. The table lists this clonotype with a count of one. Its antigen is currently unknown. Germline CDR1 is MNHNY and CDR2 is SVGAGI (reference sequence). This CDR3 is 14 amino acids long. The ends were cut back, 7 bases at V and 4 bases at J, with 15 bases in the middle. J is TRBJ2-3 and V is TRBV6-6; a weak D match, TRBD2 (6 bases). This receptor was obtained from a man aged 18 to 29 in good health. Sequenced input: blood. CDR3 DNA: TGTGCCAGCACGTCCGGGAGTTCGGCAGATACGCAGTATTTT. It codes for CASTSGSSADTQYF.